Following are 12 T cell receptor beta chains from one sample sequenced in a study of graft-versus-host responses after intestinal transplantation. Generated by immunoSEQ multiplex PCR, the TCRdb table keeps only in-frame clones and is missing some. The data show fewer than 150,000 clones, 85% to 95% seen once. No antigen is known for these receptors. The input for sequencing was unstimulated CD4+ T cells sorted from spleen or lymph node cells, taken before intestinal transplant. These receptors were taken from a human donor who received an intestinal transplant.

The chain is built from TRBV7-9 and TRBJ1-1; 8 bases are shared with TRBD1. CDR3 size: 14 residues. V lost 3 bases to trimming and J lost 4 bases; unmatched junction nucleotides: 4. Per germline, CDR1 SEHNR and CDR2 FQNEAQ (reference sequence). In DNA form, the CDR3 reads TGTGCCAGCAGCTTCCAGGGGGCGGCCACTGAAGCTTTCTTT. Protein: CASSFQGAATEAFF.

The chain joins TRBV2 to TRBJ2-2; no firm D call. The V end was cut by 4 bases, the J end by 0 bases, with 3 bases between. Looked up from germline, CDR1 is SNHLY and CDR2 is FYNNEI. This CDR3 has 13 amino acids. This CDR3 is CASSGTNTGELFF. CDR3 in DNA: TGTGCCAGCAGTGGGACGAACACCGGGGAGCTGTTTTTT.

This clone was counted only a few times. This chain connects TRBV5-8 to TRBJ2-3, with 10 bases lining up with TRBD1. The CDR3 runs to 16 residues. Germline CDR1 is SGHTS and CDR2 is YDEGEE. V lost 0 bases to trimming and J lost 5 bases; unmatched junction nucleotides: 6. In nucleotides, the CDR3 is TGTGCCAGCAGCTTGGCCGGGGGACAGGGGATAGATACGCAGTATTTT. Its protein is CASSLAGGQGIDTQYF.

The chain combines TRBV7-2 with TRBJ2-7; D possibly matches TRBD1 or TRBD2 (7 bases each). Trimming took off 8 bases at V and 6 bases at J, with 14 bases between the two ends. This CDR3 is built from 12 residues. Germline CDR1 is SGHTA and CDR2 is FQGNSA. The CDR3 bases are TGTGCCAGCGGACTCAGGGGGGGCGAGCAGTACTTC. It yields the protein CASGLRGGEQYF.

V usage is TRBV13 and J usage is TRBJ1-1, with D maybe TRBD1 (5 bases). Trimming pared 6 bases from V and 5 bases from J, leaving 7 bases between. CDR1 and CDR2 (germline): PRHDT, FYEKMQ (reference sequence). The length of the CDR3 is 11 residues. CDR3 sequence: CASSRTTEAFF. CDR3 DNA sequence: TGTGCCAGCAGTAGGACAACTGAAGCTTTCTTT.

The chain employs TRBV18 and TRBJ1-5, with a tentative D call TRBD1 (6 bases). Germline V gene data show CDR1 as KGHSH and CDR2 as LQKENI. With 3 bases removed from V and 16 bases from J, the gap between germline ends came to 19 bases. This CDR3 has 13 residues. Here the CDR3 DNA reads TGTGCCAGCTCACCTTTGCTCGAACAGGGTGTACATTTT. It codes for CASSPLLEQGVHF.

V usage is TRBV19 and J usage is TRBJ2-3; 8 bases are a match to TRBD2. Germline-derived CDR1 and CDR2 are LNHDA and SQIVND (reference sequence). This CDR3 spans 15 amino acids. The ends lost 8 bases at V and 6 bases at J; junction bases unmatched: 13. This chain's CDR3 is CASGRVVAGLDTQYF. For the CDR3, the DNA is TGTGCCAGTGGGCGCGTCGTAGCGGGGCTGGATACGCAGTATTTT.

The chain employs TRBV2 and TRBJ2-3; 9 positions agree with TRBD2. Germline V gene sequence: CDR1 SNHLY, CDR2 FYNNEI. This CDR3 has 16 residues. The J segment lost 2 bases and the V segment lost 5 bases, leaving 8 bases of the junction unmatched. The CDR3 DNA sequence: TGTGCCAGCAGTTCCGGGACTAGCCCTTCCACAGATACGCAGTATTTT. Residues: CASSSGTSPSTDTQYF.

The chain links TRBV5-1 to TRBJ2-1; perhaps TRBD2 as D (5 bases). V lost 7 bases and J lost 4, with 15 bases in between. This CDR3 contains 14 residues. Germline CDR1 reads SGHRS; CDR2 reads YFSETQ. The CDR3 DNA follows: TGCGCCAGCCACCCGGGGAGCACTTACAATGAGCAGTTCTTC. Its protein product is CASHPGSTYNEQFF.

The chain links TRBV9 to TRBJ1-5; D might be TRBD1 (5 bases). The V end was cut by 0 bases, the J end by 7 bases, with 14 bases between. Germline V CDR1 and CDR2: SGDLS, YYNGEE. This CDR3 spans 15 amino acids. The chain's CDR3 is CASSVEGTRGQPQHF. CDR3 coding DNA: TGTGCCAGCAGCGTAGAAGGGACCCGAGGGCAGCCCCAGCATTTT.

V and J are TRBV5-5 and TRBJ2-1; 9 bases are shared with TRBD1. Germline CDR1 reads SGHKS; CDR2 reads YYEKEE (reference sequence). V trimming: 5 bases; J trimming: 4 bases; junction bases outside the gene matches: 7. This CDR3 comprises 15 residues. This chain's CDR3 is CASSSTGGSYNEQFF. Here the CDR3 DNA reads TGTGCCAGCAGTAGTACAGGGGGCTCGTACAATGAGCAGTTCTTC.

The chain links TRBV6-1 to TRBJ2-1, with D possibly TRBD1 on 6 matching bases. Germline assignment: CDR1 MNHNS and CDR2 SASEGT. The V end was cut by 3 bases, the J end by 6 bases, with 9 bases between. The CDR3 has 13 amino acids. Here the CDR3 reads CASSDGQFNEQFF. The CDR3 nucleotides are TGTGCCAGCAGTGATGGACAGTTCAATGAGCAGTTCTTC.